These 26 T cell receptor beta chains came from one sample sequenced in a study of cytomegalovirus exposure and HLA in healthy donors (dated by TCRdb to about 2017). The library was built by means of the immunoSEQ multiplex PCR assay. A mixture of 60 forward primers for TCR Vbeta segments and 13 reverse primers for TCR Jbeta segments was used in the multiplex PCR. Imported from immuneACCESS, the table was reduced by TCRdb to in-frame sequences with V and J called. These copies leave out some clones; in studies compared against another copy, an unresolved V gene accounts for under half, and the cause of the remainder is not known. The sample includes roughly 54,000 clones, with approximately 63% observed a single time. The top ten constitute roughly 19% of the sample. The source material was PBMCs. The receptors were sampled from a woman aged 60-75 years in good health and CMV-seropositive.

This clone was counted only a few times. This rearrangement joins TRBV6-5 to TRBJ1-2; 10 positions match TRBD1. V was clipped by 0 bases and J by 8 bases; unmatched bases: 6. CDR1 is MNHEY and CDR2 is SVGAGI in the germline V gene. The CDR3 has 15 amino acids. CDR3 coding DNA: TGTGCCAGCAGTTACTCGGGACAGGGGAAAGGCGGCTACACCTTC. Translating gives CASSYSGQGKGGYTF.

The rearrangement uses TRBV9 and TRBJ1-6; D ambiguous. The CDR3 contains 15 residues. Trimming pared 6 bases from V and 7 bases from J, leaving 17 bases between. From germline, CDR1 is SGDLS and CDR2 YYNGEE. CDR3 DNA: TGTGCCAGCACCCTAGAGGGCCACGGGAATTCACCCCTCCACTTT. Its protein product is CASTLEGHGNSPLHF. Looking up the rest from reference TRBV9 and TRBJ1-6 gives the full variable domain: DSGVTQTPKHLITATGQRVTLRCSPRSGDLSVYWYQQSLDQGLQFLIQYYNGEERAKGNILERFSAQQFPDLHSELNLSSLELGDSALYFCASTLEGHGNSPLHFGNGTRLTVT.

A remark on this clone: The junction shows a germline mismatch at one end, possibly a read error. This chain joins TRBV7-9 and TRBJ2-7; 10 bases match TRBD1. Germline CDR1 reads SEHNR; CDR2 reads FQNEAQ (reference sequence). The length of the CDR3 is 13 residues. This CDR3 is CSSSPGQGREQYF. The CDR3 coding sequence is TGTTCCAGCAGCCCGGGACAGGGGAGGGAGCAGTACTTC.

This clone is a singleton in its sample. The J gene is TRBJ2-7, the V gene TRBV4-2, with D perhaps matching TRBD2 (5 bases). CDR3 length equals 16 residues. Trimming removed 1 base at V and 1 base at J, with 14 bases between. Germline CDR1 is LGHNA and CDR2 is YNFKEQ. This chain's CDR3 is CASSQAAGIQSYEQYF. The DNA for the CDR3 is TGTGCCAGCAGCCAAGCCGCCGGGATCCAGTCCTACGAGCAGTACTTC.

This clone came up a few times. V gene TRBV15 combines with J gene TRBJ2-1; 11 bases line up with TRBD2. CDR3 length: 17 amino acids. The germline V gene has CDR1 LNHNV and CDR2 YYDKDF (reference sequence). V shed 8 bases and J 0 bases; nucleotides not matched to a gene: 9. CDR3 bases: TGTGCCACCGGGCTTAGCGGGGGGGATTTCTCCTACAATGAGCAGTTCTTC. It translates to CATGLSGGDFSYNEQFF.

The chain is built from TRBV25-1 and TRBJ1-1; perhaps TRBD1 as D (5 bases). The V and J ends lost 3 bases and 3 bases respectively, with 11 bases between them. The CDR3 is 14 amino acids. Germline-derived CDR1 and CDR2 are MGHDK and SYGVNS. CDR3 sequence reads: CASSEGLGDTEAFF. The DNA for the CDR3 is TGTGCCAGCAGTGAGGGACTCGGGGACACTGAAGCTTTCTTT.

This clone showed up just a few times. The V gene is TRBV6-1, the J gene TRBJ1-5; weak D call: TRBD1 (5 bases). The length of the CDR3 is 15 residues. Germline CDR1 reads MNHNS; CDR2 reads SASEGT. V was trimmed by 4 bases and J by 2 bases, leaving 12 bases between them. The CDR3 DNA reads as TGTGCCAGCAGTGCAGAACCGGGGGGCAATCAGCCCCAGCATTTT. It is translated as CASSAEPGGNQPQHF.

The J gene is TRBJ1-2, the V gene TRBV6-5; no firm D call. CDR1 MNHEY and CDR2 SVGAGI come from the germline V gene. V gave up 5 bases and J gave up 8 bases, with 15 bases separating them. The CDR3 loop spans 13 amino acids. Written as DNA, the CDR3 is TGTGCCAGCAGTGAAGTACGCGACATCGGCTACACCTTC. Its translation is CASSEVRDIGYTF.

The chain links TRBV4-3 to TRBJ1-1; D not resolved. Germline CDR1 reads LGHNA; CDR2 reads YSLEER. This CDR3 is built from 15 residues. V lost 1 base, J lost 1 base, and 10 bases lay in between. This chain's CDR3 is CASSQVWPGNTEAFF. In DNA form, the CDR3 reads TGCGCCAGCAGCCAAGTGTGGCCAGGGAACACTGAAGCTTTCTTT.

This chain connects TRBV5-6 to TRBJ1-1; 8 positions agree with TRBD1. V lost 4 bases to trimming and J lost 3 bases; unmatched junction nucleotides: 14. Germline CDR1 is SGHDT and CDR2 is YYEEEE. The CDR3 runs to 17 residues. The CDR3 loop is CASSKGQDLGSYTEAFF. The CDR3 nucleotides are TGTGCCAGCAGCAAGGGACAGGATCTAGGGTCTTACACTGAAGCTTTCTTT.

The V call is TRBV4-3, the J call TRBJ1-5; possibly TRBD1 for D (6 bases). This CDR3 has 16 residues. Germline assignment: CDR1 LGHNA and CDR2 YSLEER. Trimming removed 0 bases from V and 3 bases from J, with 12 bases in between. CDR3 DNA sequence: TGCGCCAGCAGCCAAGATCCCGGACAGATCAATCAGCCCCAGCATTTT. Its protein product is CASSQDPGQINQPQHF.

This clone was counted a few times. The gene calls are TRBV5-1 and TRBJ2-7, with D maybe TRBD1 (6 bases). CDR1 is SGHRS, CDR2 YFSETQ, per germline. The CDR3 spans 14 residues. The V end was cut by 0 bases, the J end by 3 bases, with 10 bases between. The CDR3 nucleotides are TGCGCCAGCAGCTTGGACAGGGAAGTCTACGAGCAGTACTTC. Protein: CASSLDREVYEQYF.

This clone was observed a handful of times. This could be a read error, since a much larger clone is one nucleotide away. The genes are TRBV4-2 and TRBJ2-1; TRBD2 might be the D (6 bases). CDR3 length: 17 residues. Germline V gives CDR1 LGHNA, CDR2 YNFKEQ. Trimming cost V 0 bases and J 3 bases, with 15 bases left between them. The DNA of the CDR3 is TGTGCCAGCAGCCAAGAAGGAGGGTCCGTCATCTACAATGAGCAGTTCTTC. Translated: CASSQEGGSVIYNEQFF.

The CDR3 here is CASSRTQGWGSGNTIYF. The CDR3 nucleotides read TGCGCCAGCAGCCGTACTCAGGGTTGGGGTTCTGGAAACACCATATATTTT. The chain carries TRBV4-1 and TRBJ1-3; D may be TRBD1 (5 bases). This CDR3 comprises 17 residues. Germline V lookup: CDR1 MGHRA, CDR2 YSYEKL. Trimming stripped 4 bases from V and 1 base from J, with 17 bases between.

The rearrangement uses TRBV9 and TRBJ2-1; weak D call: TRBD2 (6 bases). Germline loops: CDR1 SGDLS, CDR2 YYNGEE. Trimming took 4 bases from V and 12 from J, leaving 26 bases between them. CDR3 length equals 16 residues. The CDR3 loop reads CASSPRLVGRPQGQFF. The CDR3 nucleotides read TGTGCCAGCAGCCCTCGACTAGTCGGTAGACCCCAGGGGCAGTTCTTC.

The chain employs TRBV14 and TRBJ2-7, with D perhaps TRBD1 (5 bases). There are 18 residues in the CDR3. The V and J ends lost 0 bases and 3 bases respectively, with 21 bases between them. CDR1 is SGHDN and CDR2 is FVKESK in the germline V gene. The DNA of the CDR3 is TGTGCCAGCAGCCAAGATCTCTGGGGCACACGTACCTACTACGAGCAGTACTTC. Its protein is CASSQDLWGTRTYYEQYF.

The chain combines TRBV29-1 with TRBJ1-1, with D unclear. CDR3 size: 15 residues. CDR1 and CDR2 (germline): SQVTM, ANQGSEA. V lost 0 bases and J 1 base, leaving 12 bases between the germline ends. This CDR3 is CSVEDISPGNTEAFF. The CDR3 coding sequence is TGCAGCGTTGAAGATATCTCGCCGGGGAACACTGAAGCTTTCTTT.

The chain carries TRBV30 and TRBJ1-6; D remains ambiguous. This CDR3 spans 12 amino acids. Germline CDR1 and CDR2: GTSNPN and SVGIG (reference sequence). The germline V and J ends were trimmed by 5 bases and 10 bases, with 12 bases remaining between them. CDR3 DNA: TGTGCCTGGGGGGAGAAATGGTCACCCCTCCACTTT. Its protein is CAWGEKWSPLHF.

The J gene is TRBJ1-4, the V gene TRBV28; the D is unclear. The CDR3 runs 12 residues. Trimming removed 3 bases at V and 7 bases at J, with 6 bases between. Germline V gene sequence: CDR1 MDHEN, CDR2 SYDVKM. CDR3: CASSFTGEKLFF. CDR3 DNA sequence: TGTGCCAGCAGTTTTACGGGTGAAAAACTGTTTTTT.

The rearrangement uses TRBV6-1 and TRBJ2-5; 7 bases are shared with TRBD1. V gave up 7 bases and J gave up 4 bases; unmatched junction bases: 6. There are 13 residues in the CDR3. Per germline, CDR1 MNHNS and CDR2 SASEGT. CDR3: CASKGARRETQYF. For the CDR3, the DNA is TGTGCCAGCAAGGGGGCGCGACGAGAGACCCAGTACTTC.

This CDR3 is CAISIDRGYGYTF. CDR3 DNA: TGTGCCATCAGTATAGACAGGGGATATGGCTACACCTTC. The rearrangement links TRBV10-3 to TRBJ1-2, with TRBD1 matching 8 bases. Germline trimming cut 5 bases from V and 5 bases from J; bases unmatched to any gene: 4. Per germline, CDR1 ENHRY and CDR2 SYGVKD. The CDR3 consists of 13 residues.

The V call is TRBV9, the J call TRBJ1-2, with 8 positions matching TRBD1. CDR1 is SGDLS and CDR2 is YYNGEE in the germline V gene. The V segment lost 4 bases and the J segment 6 bases; nucleotides outside the gene matches: 5. This CDR3 contains 13 residues. The CDR3 bases are TGTGCCAGCAGCCTAACAGGGGGTAATGGCTACACCTTC. Its translation: CASSLTGGNGYTF.

This clone was counted a few times. The chain employs TRBV27 and TRBJ2-1, with 8 bases identical to TRBD1. Looked up from germline, CDR1 is MNHEY and CDR2 is SMNVEV (reference sequence). CDR3 length: 15 residues. Trimming cost V 6 bases and J 0 bases; bases outside gene matches: 4. CDR3 amino acids: CASSQGAPSYNEQFF. The CDR3 DNA sequence: TGTGCCAGCAGCCAGGGGGCGCCCTCCTACAATGAGCAGTTCTTC.

The V call is TRBV7-6, the J call TRBJ1-2; D is ambiguous. The germline V and J ends were trimmed by 2 bases and 1 base, with 14 bases remaining between them. Germline V gives CDR1 SGHVS, CDR2 FNYEAQ. This CDR3 region has 16 residues. In DNA, the CDR3 is TGTGCCAGCAGCTTATCCGGCGGAGGGAGTAACTATGGCTACACCTTC. This sequence encodes CASSLSGGGSNYGYTF.

This clone has only a few counts. The chain has TRBV7-9 and TRBJ2-6; D possibly corresponds to TRBD1 (6 bases). V gave up 4 bases and J gave up 5 bases, with 6 bases separating them. Germline values: CDR1 SEHNR, CDR2 FQNEAQ (reference sequence). CDR3 length equals 13 residues. CDR3 DNA: TGTGCCAGCAGCTGGGACAGGGCCAACGTCCTGACTTTC. Translating gives CASSWDRANVLTF.

Notes on this clone: One junction end does not reproduce the germline sequence, and a read error may be involved. The chain has TRBV7-9 and TRBJ2-3; weak D call: TRBD2 (7 bases). The CDR3 sequence is 17 residues long. Germline V CDR1 and CDR2: SEHNR, FQNEAQ (reference sequence). CDR3 in amino acids: CSSSLRGGDSSTDTQYF. The CDR3 DNA reads as TGTTCCAGCAGCCTGAGAGGGGGGGATTCTAGCACAGATACGCAGTATTTT.